These T cell receptor beta chains were read from a single sample in a study of monozygotic twins with inflammatory bowel disease. TCRdb processed the 5' RACE reads again and assigns one entry to each CDR3 protein, with no DNA. This sample carries over 200,000 distinct CDR3 sequences, with 1.6% going to the ten biggest clones. Sequencing was carried out using blood. These receptors originate from a human donor with ulcerative colitis or Crohn's disease, or a healthy co-twin of an affected twin (not recorded which). Each CDR3 is given with its conserved first and last residue.

V	J	CDR3
TRBV5-5	TRBJ1-5	CASKRTGESNQPQHF
TRBV18	TRBJ1-5	CASSPAGGRQPQHF
TRBV29-1	TRBJ1-2	CSGGYGDYGYTF
TRBV5-1	TRBJ1-4	CASSFGQDESTNEKLFF
TRBV7-2	TRBJ2-5	CASSLVGTVYQETQYF
TRBV12-3/TRBV12-4	TRBJ1-1	CASSPYSGETEAFF
TRBV20-1	TRBJ2-7	CSATRGFTYEQYF
TRBV6-1	TRBJ2-2	CASIQTGSAGELFF
TRBV5-1	TRBJ1-1	CASSLETGALNTEAFF
TRBV19	TRBJ1-3	CATKGGNTIYF
TRBV7-9	TRBJ2-7	CASSPTPRQRDEQYF
TRBV19	TRBJ2-1	CASSGTSGGRNEQFF
TRBV7-2	TRBJ1-1	CASSLLGLQAFF